This paragraph covers one TCR beta chain sequence. Its specificity is unknown. These data originate in a study of blood T cells in healthy people across ages. A second PCR, run for roughly 7 to 12 cycles, used a sample-barcoded 5' primer plus a J-beta primer mix. Every cDNA was tagged by a template-switch adaptor with 12 random nucleotides. From the 5' RACE reads, TCRdb called clonotypes with MiXCR, one entry per CDR3 protein. The data show about 1,400,000 distinct CDR3 sequences, approximately 42% seen once. Study results and caveats: The CMV status of each donor remained undetermined, and this could have confounded shifts in expanded clonotypes.

Trimming cost V 0 bases and J 8 bases; bases outside gene matches: 16. CDR1 is DFQATT and CDR2 is SNEGSKA in the germline V gene (reference sequence). The CDR3 consists of 18 residues. Isolated PBMCs totaled at least 6 million in each sample. This rearrangement joins TRBV20-1 to TRBJ2-1, with 10 bases aligning to TRBD2. The specimen sequenced was blood. The sequence came from a woman between 18 and 30 years old in good health. CDR3 DNA: TGCAGTGCTAGAGACGCGGGCCTAGCGGGAGACTGGATTGATGAGCAGTTCTTC. It encodes CSARDAGLAGDWIDEQFF.